This TCR beta chain was captured by sequencing in a study of blood T cell repertoires in COVID-19. Study-wide context: Collection of acute and convalescent COVID-19 samples took place in the United States, Italy and Spain.

The V gene's germline CDR1 is KGHSH and CDR2 LQKENI. The V segment lost 6 bases and the J segment 2 bases; nucleotides outside the gene matches: 7. CDR3 length: 16 residues. This clone was observed once. Profiled with immunoSEQ multiplex PCR; TCRdb holds only in-frame clones, not every one. The sample holds hundreds of thousands of clones, over 70% seen once. Sequencing input: peripheral blood. This sequence originates from a woman aged 80 or older with acute or convalescent COVID-19. V and J are TRBV18 and TRBJ2-3; 11 bases align to TRBD2. CDR3 DNA sequence: TGTGCCAGCTCTCCCTTAGCGGGGGGGAACACAGATACGCAGTATTTT. Protein: CASSPLAGGNTDTQYF.